The rows below give T cell receptor beta chains drawn from one sample of a study of blood T cell repertoires in COVID-19. Method: immunoSEQ multiplex PCR; TCRdb's copy keeps in-frame clones and lacks some. The sample consists of approximately 190,000 clones, approximately 83% of them appearing once. The sequencing sample was made of PBMCs or T cells enriched from blood (not recorded which). These receptors all come from a man aged 35 to 55 who had recovered from COVID-19. CDR3s include the opening cysteine and the closing phenylalanine or tryptophan. D genes are given only for firm matches. Clone size is stated in some rows and not others, as once, few, many or a class when expanded.

>15|TRBV7-9|TRBJ2-7|.|TRBD1
TGTGCCAGCAGCCAAGGACAGGGGGTCTCCTACGAGCAGTACTTC
CASSQGQGVSYEQYF
>15|TRBV7-2|TRBJ2-2|.|.
TGTGCCAGCAGCCCCATCCGGGGTCTCGGCGGGGAGCTGTTTTTT
CASSPIRGLGGELFF
>13|TRBV30|TRBJ2-7|.|.
TGTGCCTGGAGTGTAGGGGACACTTACGAGCAGTACTTC
CAWSVGDTYEQYF
>14|TRBV27|TRBJ1-2|.|.
TGTGCCAGCAGTTTATCTAGGAGTACTATGGGCTACACCTTC
CASSLSRSTMGYTF
>16|TRBV7-9|TRBJ1-6|.|TRBD1
TGTGCCAGCAGCTTAGCACTGGGACAGGGGGCCTCACCCCTCCACTTT
CASSLALGQGASPLHF
>12|TRBV30|TRBJ1-2|.|.
TGTGCCTGGAGTGTTGGTGACAGCGGCTACACCTTC
CAWSVGDSGYTF
>17|TRBV4-1|TRBJ2-1|.|TRBD1
TGCGCCAGCAGCCAATTTTCAGGGGGAAGCTCCTACAATGAGCAGTTCTTC
CASSQFSGGSSYNEQFF
>16|TRBV21-1|TRBJ1-5|few|.
TGTGCCAGCAGCAAAGCGGTGAGATATAGCAATCAGCCCCAGCATTTT
CASSKAVRYSNQPQHF
>14|TRBV30|TRBJ1-1|once|.
TGTGCCTGGAGTTATATCGGGGGAAGCACTGAAGCTTTCTTT
CAWSYIGGSTEAFF
>14|TRBV28|TRBJ1-3|.|.
TGTGCCACAGGCGGGCAGGCATATGGAAACACCATATATTTT
CATGGQAYGNTIYF
>14|TRBV4-2|TRBJ1-2|.|.
TGTGCCAGCAGCCAAGCAGCGGAAACAAATGGCTACACCTTC
CASSQAAETNGYTF
>16|TRBV9|TRBJ1-6|.|.
TGTGCCAGCAGCGTTTCAGCGAGCTCCTATAATTCACCCCTCCACTTT
CASSVSASSYNSPLHF
>13|TRBV6-5|TRBJ1-2|.|TRBD1
TGTGCCAGCAAGCAGGGGGATAACTATGGCTACACCTTC
CASKQGDNYGYTF
>14|TRBV2|TRBJ2-3|.|.
TGTGCCAGCAGTGAGGGGTGGCGGGTTGATACGCAGTATTTT
CASSEGWRVDTQYF
>16|TRBV3-1/TRBV3-2|TRBJ1-6|.|TRBD1
TGTGCCAGCAGCCAAGACTGGACAGGGGGCGATTCACCCCTCCACTTT
CASSQDWTGGDSPLHF
>14|TRBV4-1|TRBJ1-1|.|.
TGCGCCAGCAGTCTTATTACAGTCAACACTGAAGCTTTCTTT
CASSLITVNTEAFF
>14|TRBV10-1|TRBJ2-5|.|TRBD1
TGCGCCAGCAATAGGACAGGGAAAGGGGAGACCCAGTACTTC
CASNRTGKGETQYF
>14|TRBV3-1/TRBV3-2|TRBJ1-1|few|.
TGTGCCAGCAGCCAAGATTGGGCAGGCACTGAAGCTTTCTTT
CASSQDWAGTEAFF
>14|TRBV20-1|TRBJ1-6|.|.
TGCAGTGCTAGTTCGGCGGGCCGAAATTCACCCCTCCACTTT
CSASSAGRNSPLHF
>14|TRBV19|TRBJ1-2|.|.
TGTGCCAGCGGGCCCACGGGGACTAACTATGGCTACACCTTC
CASGPTGTNYGYTF
>11|TRBV29-1|TRBJ1-2|.|.
TGCAGCGTTGTACAGGGACGGGGCTACACCTTC
CSVVQGRGYTF
>15|TRBV5-1|TRBJ2-3|.|.
TGCGCCAGCAGCTCTGCGGGTTTAAATGAGGATACGCAGTATTTT
CASSSAGLNEDTQYF
>14|TRBV28|TRBJ1-2|.|.
TGTGCCAGCAGTTTAGTACAGGCTGACTATGGCTACACCTTC
CASSLVQADYGYTF
>20|TRBV28|TRBJ1-5|.|TRBD1
TGTGCCAGCAGTTTATTAAGGACAGGGAGTCAGGTTTATCGCAATCAGCCCCAGCATTTT
CASSLLRTGSQVYRNQPQHF
>20|TRBV18|TRBJ2-4|.|TRBD1
TGTGCCAGCTCACCACTGCACTCGGACAGGGGGTTTCTAGCCAAAAACATTCAGTACTTC
CASSPLHSDRGFLAKNIQYF
>14|TRBV28|TRBJ1-1|.|.
TGTGCCAGCATTATGTCTGGGGCGAACACTGAAGCTTTCTTT
CASIMSGANTEAFF
>17|TRBV28|TRBJ1-2|.|.
TGTGCCAGCAGTGAGGGATGGGGGGGGCAACCTAACTATGGCTACACCTTC
CASSEGWGGQPNYGYTF
>14|TRBV7-2|TRBJ1-4|.|.
TGTGCCAGCAGCTTAGACAGGGAAGGAGGAAAACTGTTTTTT
CASSLDREGGKLFF
>14|TRBV7-8|TRBJ2-7|once|.
TGTGCCAGCAGCTTAGTCCCAGGTCGGTACGAGCAGTACTTC
CASSLVPGRYEQYF
>15|TRBV19|TRBJ2-2|.|.
TGTGCCAGTAGTATACATGGTTCGGACACCGGGGAGCTGTTTTTT
CASSIHGSDTGELFF
>14|TRBV4-2|TRBJ2-7|.|.
TGTGCCAGCAGCCAAGAGGGCTACACCTACGAGCAGTACTTC
CASSQEGYTYEQYF
>14|TRBV7-9|TRBJ1-2|few|TRBD1
TGTGCCAGCAGCTCAACAGGGGGCAGCTATGGCTACACCTTC
CASSSTGGSYGYTF
>12|TRBV19|TRBJ1-2|.|.
TGTGCCAGTACCACGGGAGGCTATGGCTACACCTTC
CASTTGGYGYTF
>16|TRBV29-1|TRBJ2-1|.|TRBD2
TGCAGCGTTGTGAAGGGACTAGCGGGGGGTTGGGATGAGCAGTTCTTC
CSVVKGLAGGWDEQFF
>15|TRBV7-9|TRBJ1-6|.|TRBD1
TGTGCCAGCAGCCGACCGGGACAGCCTAATTCACCCCTCCACTTT
CASSRPGQPNSPLHF
>12|TRBV19|TRBJ1-4|.|.
TGTGCCAGTAGTCTAACAGGTTCAAAACTGTTTTTT
CASSLTGSKLFF
>16|TRBV6-1|TRBJ1-1|once|.
TGTGCCAGCAGTGAAATATACGGGGACATGAACACTGAAGCTTTCTTT
CASSEIYGDMNTEAFF
>16|TRBV5-6|TRBJ1-6|.|.
TGTGCCAGCACTAGCTTGAGGGACATACACAATTCACCCCTCCACTTT
CASTSLRDIHNSPLHF
>18|TRBV5-4|TRBJ1-1|.|TRBD1
TGTGCCAGCAGCCGCGGGGGAGGACAGGGGGGTTGGAACACTGAAGCTTTCTTT
CASSRGGGQGGWNTEAFF
>18|TRBV3-1/TRBV3-2|TRBJ1-1|.|TRBD1
TGTGCCAGCAGCCCTCATACAGGGGGCGCGGGTTTTAGGACTGAAGCTTTCTTT
CASSPHTGGAGFRTEAFF
>19|TRBV4-3|TRBJ1-3|.|.
TGCGCCAGCAGCCAAGATGTAAAACAGGACCTCGCTTCTGGAAACACCATATATTTT
CASSQDVKQDLASGNTIYF
>17|TRBV28|TRBJ2-3|.|TRBD2
TGTGCCAGCAGTTTATCCGCTAGCGGGCTTGGCACAGATACGCAGTATTTT
CASSLSASGLGTDTQYF
>12|TRBV9|TRBJ1-1|.|.
TGTGCCAGCAGCGGGGGGGTCACTGAAGCTTTCTTT
CASSGGVTEAFF
>13|TRBV28|TRBJ1-2|.|.
TGTGCCAGCAGTCCCAGGTTAAACTATGGCTACACCTTC
CASSPRLNYGYTF
>14|TRBV19|TRBJ1-2|.|TRBD1
TGTGCCAGTAGCAGGGACAGCGTCGCCTATGGCTACACCTTC
CASSRDSVAYGYTF
>15|TRBV11-2|TRBJ1-3|.|.
TGTGCCAGCAGTCAAACCTATTACTCTGGAAACACCATATATTTT
CASSQTYYSGNTIYF
>15|TRBV4-2|TRBJ2-1|once|TRBD2
TGTGCCAGCAGCCAAGGACTAGCGGGGGGGCATGAGCAGTTCTTC
CASSQGLAGGHEQFF
>14|TRBV14|TRBJ1-2|once|.
TGTGCCAGCAGCCAAGTTACAGGGCCCAACGGCTACACCTTC
CASSQVTGPNGYTF
>13|TRBV24-1|TRBJ2-1|.|.
TGTGCCACCAGTGAGCGGCAGGGCAATGAGCAGTTCTTC
CATSERQGNEQFF
>13|TRBV7-8|TRBJ2-5|.|TRBD2
TGTGCCAGCAGTGGGGAGGGTCCAGAGACCCAGTACTTC
CASSGEGPETQYF
>15|TRBV6-5|TRBJ1-1|.|.
TGTGCCAGCAGTTACAGGACACAGGGAAACACTGAAGCTTTCTTT
CASSYRTQGNTEAFF
>17|TRBV5-1|TRBJ1-2|few|.
TGCGCCAGCAGCCCAAGACAGGTTGGATCTTCTAACTATGGCTACACCTTC
CASSPRQVGSSNYGYTF
>14|TRBV27|TRBJ1-6|.|.
TGTGCCAGCAGACGACAGTACGATAATTCACCCCTCCACTTT
CASRRQYDNSPLHF
>15|TRBV11-2|TRBJ1-2|few|.
TGTGCCAGCAGCTTAGGGGGGCAGACTCCATCTGGCTACACCTTC
CASSLGGQTPSGYTF
>14|TRBV10-1|TRBJ2-7|many|.
TGCGCCAGCAGCCGGGACTTGAGCTCCTACGAGCAGTACTTC
CASSRDLSSYEQYF
>16|TRBV27|TRBJ2-3|few|TRBD2
TGTGCCAGCAGGAGACTAGCGTCACCGCTCACAGATACGCAGTATTTT
CASRRLASPLTDTQYF
>16|TRBV29-1|TRBJ2-4|.|.
TGCAGCGTTGAAGGCGCCAGGGGATATTCCAAAAACATTCAGTACTTC
CSVEGARGYSKNIQYF
>14|TRBV27|TRBJ1-2|.|.
TGTGCCAGCAGTTTATCCCACCTAAACTATGGCTACACCTTC
CASSLSHLNYGYTF
>13|TRBV10-3|TRBJ1-2|.|.
TGTGCCATCAGTGAAAGAGGAGGTCGGGGCTACACCTTC
CAISERGGRGYTF
>14|TRBV19|TRBJ2-1|few|.
TGTGCCAGTAGGTTGACAGTTACCTACAATGAGCAGTTCTTC
CASRLTVTYNEQFF